The source of this TCR beta chain is a study of CD8 T cells in Susac syndrome. Findings of the study overall: CD8+ clones in Susac expanded most in TEMRA cells and active patients.

Patients with Susac syndrome showed fulfilment of recently defined diagnostic criteria for definite or probable disease. V lost 6 bases and J lost 6; bases outside the gene matches: 2. The length of the CDR3 is 12 residues. From germline, CDR1 is SQVTM and CDR2 ANQGSEA. Reverse transcription of about 0.45 to 1 ug RNA used random hexamers. Amplification of TCR beta CDR3 spanned 54 Vbeta and 13 Jbeta via immunoSEQ multiplex PCR. TCRdb used MiXCR to reprocess the immunoSEQ multiplex PCR reads, holding one entry per CDR3 protein. Counted here are some 110,000 distinct CDR3 sequences, approximately 95% occurring once; the ten biggest clones make up around 0.41%. In the case of this clonotype: Its cognate antigen is unknown.

The chain employs TRBV29-1 and TRBJ2-2; 9 nucleotides match TRBD1. The sample taken for sequencing was CD8+ T cells from PBMCs. This TCR derives from a human donor with Susac syndrome. CDR3 loop: CSVRQGAGELFF. The CDR3 nucleotides are TGCAGCGTGAGACAGGGGGCCGGGGAGCTGTTTTTT.